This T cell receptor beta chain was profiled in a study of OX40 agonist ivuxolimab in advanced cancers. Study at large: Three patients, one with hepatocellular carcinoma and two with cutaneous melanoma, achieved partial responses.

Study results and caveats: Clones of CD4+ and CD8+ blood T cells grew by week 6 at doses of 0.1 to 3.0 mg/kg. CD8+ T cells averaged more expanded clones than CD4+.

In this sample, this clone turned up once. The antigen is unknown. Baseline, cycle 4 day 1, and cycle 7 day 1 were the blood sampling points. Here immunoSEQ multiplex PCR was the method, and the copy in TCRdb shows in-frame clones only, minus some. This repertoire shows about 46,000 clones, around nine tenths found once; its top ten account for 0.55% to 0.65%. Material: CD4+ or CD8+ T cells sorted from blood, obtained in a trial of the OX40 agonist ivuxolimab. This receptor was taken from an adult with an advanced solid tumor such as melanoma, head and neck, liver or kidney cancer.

CDR3 protein: CASSDLPSRGETQYF. CDR3 nucleotide sequence: TGTGCCAGCAGTGATCTACCCTCCCGGGGAGAGACCCAGTACTTC. The chain recombines TRBV6-1 with TRBJ2-5; TRBD2 might be the D (5 bases). This CDR3 is 15 amino acids long. V was pared by 3 bases and J by 4 bases, with 15 bases between. The germline V gene has CDR1 MNHNS and CDR2 SASEGT.